The rows below give T cell receptor beta chains drawn from one sample of a study of identical twins. In TCRdb, the 5' RACE reads were re-called with MiXCR into one record per CDR3 protein. The sample carries 200,000 to 300,000 distinct CDR3 sequences, approximately 7.8% recorded once. In addition, the sample was reused for a study of yellow fever vaccine responses in identical twins.

The sequenced sample was CD8+ T cells sorted from blood. The receptor set was obtained from a young woman in good health. Each CDR3 is given with its conserved first and last residue. The D gene is left open where the match is weak. Size is stated for part of the rows, as once, few or many counts, or as a class when the clone is expanded.

D	V	J	size	CDR3	DNA
TRBD2	TRBV6-1	TRBJ2-5	-	CASSINSGADKVETQYF	TGTGCCAGCAGCATCAATAGCGGGGCAGACAAGGTGGAGACCCAGTACTTC
-	TRBV5-1	TRBJ2-1	many	CASSGSYNEQFF	TGCGCCAGCAGCGGGAGCTACAATGAGCAGTTCTTC
-	TRBV20-1	TRBJ2-3	many	CSALFGADTQYF	TGCAGTGCTCTCTTTGGGGCAGATACGCAGTATTTT
TRBD2	TRBV12-3/TRBV12-4	TRBJ2-1	-	CASSQTGLAGGRDNEQFF	TGTGCCAGCAGCCAAACGGGACTAGCGGGAGGTCGCGACAATGAGCAGTTCTTC
-	TRBV7-8	TRBJ2-4	-	CASSLVGENIQYF	TGTGCCAGCAGCTTAGTCGGGGAAAACATTCAGTACTTC
-	TRBV11-1	TRBJ1-2	-	CASSFGEGTLVPNYYGYTF	TGTGCCAGCAGCTTCGGGGAAGGGACTCTCGTCCCTAACTACTATGGCTACACCTTC
TRBD2	TRBV29-1	TRBJ2-7	many	CSVEPAGGNHYEQYF	TGCAGCGTTGAACCGGCCGGGGGGAACCACTACGAGCAGTACTTC
TRBD2	TRBV5-6	TRBJ2-7	-	CASSLSAGDYEQYF	TGTGCCAGCAGCTTGTCGGCGGGAGACTACGAGCAGTACTTC
-	TRBV7-9	TRBJ1-4	-	CASSLAGGMEEKLFF	TGTGCCAGCAGCTTAGCTGGAGGGATGGAGGAAAAACTGTTTTTT
TRBD2	TRBV27	TRBJ2-7	-	CASSLTPGLVYEQYF	TGTGCCAGCAGTTTAACCCCGGGACTAGTATACGAGCAGTACTTC
TRBD2	TRBV5-1	TRBJ2-1	few	CASSLASGGATEQFF	TGCGCCAGCAGCTTGGCTAGCGGGGGGGCGACTGAGCAGTTCTTC
-	TRBV15	TRBJ2-7	few	CATSDSLSSYEQYF	TGTGCCACCAGCGACAGTCTAAGCTCCTACGAGCAGTACTTC
TRBD2	TRBV20-1	TRBJ2-1	few	CSAAGGVNNEQFF	TGCAGTGCGGCGGGAGGGGTAAACAATGAGCAGTTCTTC
-	TRBV11-2	TRBJ2-3	few	CASSLVRKGSSTDTQYF	TGTGCCAGCAGCTTAGTTCGGAAGGGAAGTAGCACAGATACGCAGTATTTT
TRBD1	TRBV4-1	TRBJ2-1	-	CASSQDQQGAFNEQFF	TGCGCCAGCAGCCAAGATCAACAGGGGGCCTTCAATGAGCAGTTCTTC
TRBD2	TRBV9	TRBJ2-5	many	CASSNRLAGGHETQYF	TGTGCCAGCAGCAACCGACTAGCGGGAGGGCATGAGACCCAGTACTTC
-	TRBV10-3	TRBJ1-1	few	CAICLGPNTEAFF	TGTGCCATATGTCTAGGGCCGAACACTGAAGCTTTCTTT
TRBD1	TRBV11-2	TRBJ1-2	few	CASSLEFGDRRDGYTF	TGTGCCAGCAGCTTAGAATTCGGGGACAGAAGGGATGGCTACACCTTC
TRBD1	TRBV19	TRBJ2-7	few	CATQGQESYEQYF	TGTGCCACTCAAGGACAGGAGTCCTACGAGCAGTACTTC
-	TRBV3-1	TRBJ2-2	-	CASSQARGGPGELFF	TGTGCCAGCAGCCAAGCCAGGGGCGGGCCCGGGGAGCTGTTTTTT
TRBD2	TRBV6-5	TRBJ2-2	many	CASSYSPRGGGELFF	TGTGCCAGCAGTTACAGCCCCCGGGGGGGCGGGGAGCTGTTTTTT
-	TRBV27	TRBJ2-7	-	CASRGPGTGPYEQYF	TGTGCCAGCAGGGGACCCGGGACGGGGCCCTACGAGCAGTACTTC
TRBD1	TRBV7-8	TRBJ2-5	-	CASSPRDRLKETQYF	TGTGCCAGCAGCCCAAGGGACAGATTGAAAGAGACCCAGTACTTC
TRBD2	TRBV29-1	TRBJ2-7	many	CSVEDPGGLAGGYEQYF	TGCAGCGTTGAAGATCCAGGAGGACTAGCGGGAGGATACGAGCAGTACTTC
TRBD2	TRBV12-3/TRBV12-4	TRBJ2-3	many	CASSRLAGGLGTDTQYF	TGTGCCAGCAGTAGACTAGCGGGAGGCTTGGGCACAGATACGCAGTATTTT
-	TRBV6-1	TRBJ2-3	many	CASSELTGTTDTQYF	TGTGCCAGCAGTGAATTGACGGGAACCACAGATACGCAGTATTTT
-	TRBV29-1	TRBJ1-1	many	CSVRGGRGEAFF	TGCAGCGTACGGGGGGGTAGAGGTGAAGCTTTCTTT
-	TRBV12-3/TRBV12-4	TRBJ1-1	many	CASSLMWPGLNTEAFF	TGTGCCAGCAGTTTAATGTGGCCAGGCCTGAACACTGAAGCTTTCTTT
-	TRBV5-1	TRBJ2-3	many	CALDVFGRTDTQYF	TGCGCCCTGGACGTGTTCGGTAGGACAGATACGCAGTATTTT
-	TRBV27	TRBJ2-7	many	CASSLYYRSSYEQYF	TGTGCCAGCAGTTTATATTACCGGAGCTCCTACGAGCAGTACTTC
-	TRBV29-1	TRBJ2-1	-	CSVEDFGAGSGEQFF	TGCAGCGTTGAAGATTTCGGGGCGGGTTCCGGTGAGCAGTTCTTC
TRBD1	TRBV12-3/TRBV12-4	TRBJ1-1	many	CASTPGGLNTEAFF	TGTGCCAGCACCCCAGGGGGCTTGAACACTGAAGCTTTCTTT
-	TRBV28	TRBJ1-1	-	CASSLGGGGFWGTEAFF	TGTGCCAGCAGTTTAGGTGGTGGAGGGTTTTGGGGCACTGAAGCTTTCTTT
-	TRBV28	TRBJ2-4	few	CASTGQKNIQYF	TGTGCCAGCACCGGACAGAAAAACATTCAGTACTTC
-	TRBV3-1	TRBJ1-1	few	CASSQEYPVEDTEAFF	TGTGCCAGCAGCCAAGAATATCCAGTCGAGGACACTGAAGCTTTCTTT
-	TRBV5-1	TRBJ1-2	many	CASSFEALPNYGYTF	TGCGCCAGCAGCTTTGAAGCCCTGCCTAACTATGGCTACACCTTC
TRBD1	TRBV4-1	TRBJ1-4	many	CASGRQGSYEKLFF	TGCGCCAGCGGACGACAGGGGTCGTACGAAAAACTGTTTTTT
TRBD1	TRBV5-6	TRBJ1-1	many	CASTTPGTGEAFF	TGTGCCAGCACCACCCCCGGGACAGGGGAAGCTTTCTTT
-	TRBV7-2	TRBJ2-5	-	CASSWDFSQETQYF	TGTGCCAGCAGTTGGGACTTTAGCCAAGAGACCCAGTACTTC
-	TRBV3-1	TRBJ1-5	many	CASSQDGAASNQPQHF	TGTGCCAGCAGCCAAGATGGGGCAGCCAGCAATCAGCCCCAGCATTTT
-	TRBV5-5	TRBJ2-1	few	CASSLDIGAGNEQFF	TGTGCCAGCAGCTTGGATATTGGGGCGGGAAATGAGCAGTTCTTC
-	TRBV24-1	TRBJ2-1	many	CATSDFLGGNEQFF	TGTGCCACCAGTGATTTCTTAGGGGGCAATGAGCAGTTCTTC
TRBD2	TRBV7-8	TRBJ2-1	many	CASSLGRGGDEQFF	TGTGCCAGCAGCTTAGGGCGGGGGGGCGATGAGCAGTTCTTC
-	TRBV5-1	TRBJ2-6	-	CASSLERGIGANVLTF	TGCGCCAGCAGCTTGGAAAGGGGGATTGGGGCCAACGTCCTGACTTTC
TRBD1	TRBV7-2	TRBJ1-1	many	CASSPRTGYPKTEAFF	TGTGCCAGCAGCCCTCGGACAGGGTACCCGAAAACTGAAGCTTTCTTT
-	TRBV11-1	TRBJ2-6	few	CASSPPPWDRAEFGANVLTF	TGTGCCAGCAGCCCCCCCCCCTGGGACCGTGCAGAGTTTGGGGCCAACGTCCTGACTTTC
-	TRBV15	TRBJ2-1	-	CATSRAINNEQFF	TGTGCCACCAGCAGAGCCATAAACAATGAGCAGTTCTTC
TRBD2	TRBV7-6	TRBJ2-3	-	CASSRGGGISTDTQYF	TGTGCCAGCAGCCGGGGGGGGGGGATCAGCACAGATACGCAGTATTTT
TRBD1	TRBV29-1	TRBJ2-1	-	CSVPTGGSYNEQFF	TGCAGCGTCCCGACAGGGGGCTCGTACAATGAGCAGTTCTTC
TRBD2	TRBV7-2	TRBJ2-1	few	CASSFSSGGANEQFF	TGTGCCAGCAGCTTCTCGAGCGGGGGGGCCAATGAGCAGTTCTTC
TRBD2	TRBV13	TRBJ2-3	-	CASSFLRTSSDTQYF	TGTGCCAGCAGCTTTCTCCGGACTAGTTCAGATACGCAGTATTTT
-	TRBV12-3/TRBV12-4	TRBJ1-4	many	CASSQGVLGEKLFF	TGTGCCAGCAGTCAAGGGGTCCTTGGAGAAAAACTGTTTTTT
TRBD1	TRBV27	TRBJ2-1	many	CASSRTGDNEQFF	TGTGCCAGCAGCCGGACAGGGGATAATGAGCAGTTCTTC
TRBD2	TRBV9	TRBJ2-3	many	CASTLTSGTDTQYF	TGTGCCAGCACTCTCACTAGCGGGACAGATACGCAGTATTTT
-	TRBV7-7	TRBJ2-2	few	CASSLRGAATGELFF	TGTGCCAGCAGCCTCCGGGGGGCAGCTACCGGGGAGCTGTTTTTT
-	TRBV11-1	TRBJ1-3	many	CASSSSGGSQHSGNTIYF	TGTGCCAGCAGCTCGTCGGGAGGGAGCCAGCACTCTGGAAACACCATATATTTT
-	TRBV12-3/TRBV12-4	TRBJ2-2	-	CASSFRGWANTGELFF	TGTGCCAGCAGTTTTAGAGGGTGGGCGAACACCGGGGAGCTGTTTTTT
-	TRBV6-5	TRBJ1-4	-	CASSYGTTNEKLFF	TGTGCCAGCAGTTACGGGACAACTAATGAAAAACTGTTTTTT
TRBD2	TRBV5-1	TRBJ2-3	many	CASSLVRGAIADTQYF	TGCGCCAGCAGCTTGGTGCGGGGGGCGATCGCAGATACGCAGTATTTT
-	TRBV12-3/TRBV12-4	TRBJ2-7	many	CASSRLGLPDEQYF	TGTGCCAGCAGTCGCTTGGGACTCCCCGACGAGCAGTACTTC